This T cell receptor beta chain was captured in a study of naive and memory T cell subsets. Study-level results: Over 85% of naive TCR sequences appeared only once after error correction, unlike memory subsets. Diversity fell and Gini index rose from naive through CM, EM, EMRA.

Of note for this clonotype: Its antigen is as yet unknown.

Two oligonucleotides, mixed equimolar, formed the beta constant-region primer covering TRBC1 and TRBC2. Ligated cDNA was amplified by four rounds of PCR with nested alpha and beta constant-region primers and SP2. TCRdb processed the UMI-ligation and nested PCR reads anew with MiXCR; each CDR3 protein has one entry. Of 19,000 or so distinct CDR3 sequences in the sample, 9.5% to 11% were seen once. The V gene's germline CDR1 is MNHEY and CDR2 SMNVEV (reference sequence). There are 14 residues in the CDR3. Trimming pared 5 bases from V and 4 bases from J, leaving 15 bases between. The sequence was collected from a human donor in good health. The sample consisted of central memory CD8+ T cells from blood. The chain joins TRBV27 to TRBJ2-7; tentatively, D is TRBD2 (6 bases). The DNA for the CDR3 is TGTGCCAGCAGTGACCGACTAGGAGCGTACGAGCAGTACTTC. Encoded protein: CASSDRLGAYEQYF.